This T cell receptor (beta chain) derives from a study of CD8 T cells in Susac syndrome. Sequencing targeted TCR beta in T cells from blood (CD8+ and CD4+). Healthy donors matched for age and sex were used as controls. TEMRA cells were FACS-enriched, while CD8+ and CD4+ T cells were negatively isolated. cDNA came from roughly 0.53 to 1 ug RNA primed by random hexamers. TCRdb redid the calling of the immunoSEQ multiplex PCR reads with MiXCR, one entry per CDR3 protein. Here the sample spans about 190,000 distinct CDR3 sequences, 85% to 95% being singletons. V was pared by 7 bases and J by 5 bases, with 5 bases of the junction left unmatched. CDR3 size: 13 residues.

This clonotype was obtained from a human donor in good health. Input material: CD4+ T cells from PBMCs. This rearrangement joins TRBV12-3 or TRBV12-4 to TRBJ1-1, with 9 bases that match TRBD1. CDR3 sequence (DNA): TGTGCCAGCATCTTGACAGGGGGTACTGAAGCTTTCTTT. Protein: CASILTGGTEAFF.